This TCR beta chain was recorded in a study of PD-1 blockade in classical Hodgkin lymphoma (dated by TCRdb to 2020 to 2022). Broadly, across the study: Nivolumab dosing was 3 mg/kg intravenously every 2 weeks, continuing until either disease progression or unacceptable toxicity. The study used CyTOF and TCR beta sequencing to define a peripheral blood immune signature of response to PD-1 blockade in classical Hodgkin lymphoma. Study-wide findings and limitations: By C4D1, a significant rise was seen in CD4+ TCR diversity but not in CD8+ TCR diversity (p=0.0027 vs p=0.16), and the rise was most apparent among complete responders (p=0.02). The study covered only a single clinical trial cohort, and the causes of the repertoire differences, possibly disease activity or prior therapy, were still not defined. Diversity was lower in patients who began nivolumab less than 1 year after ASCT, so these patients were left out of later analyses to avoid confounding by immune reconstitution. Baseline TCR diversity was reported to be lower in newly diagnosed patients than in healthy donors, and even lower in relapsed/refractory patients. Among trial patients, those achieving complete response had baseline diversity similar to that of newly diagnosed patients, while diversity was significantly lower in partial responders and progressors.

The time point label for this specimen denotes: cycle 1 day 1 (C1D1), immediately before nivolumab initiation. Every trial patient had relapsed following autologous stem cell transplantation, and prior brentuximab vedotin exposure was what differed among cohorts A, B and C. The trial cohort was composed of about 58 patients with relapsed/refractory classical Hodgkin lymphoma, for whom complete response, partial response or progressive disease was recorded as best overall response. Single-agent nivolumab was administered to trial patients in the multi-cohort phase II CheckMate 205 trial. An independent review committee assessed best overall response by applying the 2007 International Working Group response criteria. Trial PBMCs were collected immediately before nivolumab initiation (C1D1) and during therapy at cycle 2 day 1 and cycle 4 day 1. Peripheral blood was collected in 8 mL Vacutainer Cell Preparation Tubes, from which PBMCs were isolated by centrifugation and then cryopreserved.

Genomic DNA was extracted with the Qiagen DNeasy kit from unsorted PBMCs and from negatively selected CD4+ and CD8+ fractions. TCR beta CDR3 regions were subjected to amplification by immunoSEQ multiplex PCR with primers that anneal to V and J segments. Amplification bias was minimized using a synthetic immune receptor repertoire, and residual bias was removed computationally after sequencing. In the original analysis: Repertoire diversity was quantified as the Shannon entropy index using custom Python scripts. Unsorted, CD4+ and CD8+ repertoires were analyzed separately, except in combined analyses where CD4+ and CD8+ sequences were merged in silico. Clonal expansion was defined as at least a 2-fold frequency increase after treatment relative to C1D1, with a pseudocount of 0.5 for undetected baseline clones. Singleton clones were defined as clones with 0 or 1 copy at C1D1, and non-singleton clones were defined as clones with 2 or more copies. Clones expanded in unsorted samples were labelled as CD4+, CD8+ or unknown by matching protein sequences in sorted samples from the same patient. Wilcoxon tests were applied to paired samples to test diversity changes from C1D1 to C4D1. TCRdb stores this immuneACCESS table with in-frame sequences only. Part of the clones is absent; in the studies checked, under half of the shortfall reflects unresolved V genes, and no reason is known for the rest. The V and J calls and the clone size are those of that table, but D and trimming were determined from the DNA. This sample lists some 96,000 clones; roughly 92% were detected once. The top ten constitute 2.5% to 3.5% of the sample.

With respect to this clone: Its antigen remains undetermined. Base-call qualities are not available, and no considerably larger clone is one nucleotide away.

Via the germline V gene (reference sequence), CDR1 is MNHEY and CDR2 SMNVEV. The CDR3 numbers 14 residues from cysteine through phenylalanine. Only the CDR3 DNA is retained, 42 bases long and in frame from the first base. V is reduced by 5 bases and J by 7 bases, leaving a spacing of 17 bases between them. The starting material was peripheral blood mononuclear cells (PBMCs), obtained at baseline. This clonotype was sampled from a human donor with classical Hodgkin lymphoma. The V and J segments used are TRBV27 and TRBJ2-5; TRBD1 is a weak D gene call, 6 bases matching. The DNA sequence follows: TGTGCCAGCAGTGGAAACAGGGAACTTGGGACCCAGTACTTC. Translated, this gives CASSGNRELGTQYF.